The present TCR beta chain was sequenced within a study of cytotoxic CD8 clonotypes in ibrutinib-treated CLL. Study-level information: Of the patients, around 12 were relapsed/refractory, approximately 15 treatment-naive and about 17 IGHV unmutated. Response sampling came at median about a year of treatment, ranging roughly 6 to 40 months.

Overall study results and limits: Rising at ibrutinib response, clonality subsequently fell back toward baseline at progression. Circulating CD8+ T-cell counts were tracked by baseline clonality, which exceeded that of age-matched healthy donors.

Germline-derived CDR1 and CDR2 are MNHEY and SVGAGI. This CDR3 contains 15 residues. Trimming stripped 6 bases from V and 3 bases from J, with 18 bases between. Only in-frame clones appear in the TCRdb table, and some are missing; sequencing was by immunoSEQ multiplex PCR. The sample records a few hundred thousand clones, around three quarters being singletons. This clone appeared a few times. The target antigen is unknown. Sequencing used PBMCs, obtained after 24 months of ibrutinib treatment. The V call is TRBV6-5, the J call TRBJ2-7; a possible D gene is TRBD1 (6 bases). The origin of this receptor is a human donor with chronic lymphocytic leukemia. CDR3 sequence (DNA): TGTGCCAGCAGCTCTGACAGGCTCTCTAACTACGAGCAGTACTTC. The encoded protein is CASSSDRLSNYEQYF.